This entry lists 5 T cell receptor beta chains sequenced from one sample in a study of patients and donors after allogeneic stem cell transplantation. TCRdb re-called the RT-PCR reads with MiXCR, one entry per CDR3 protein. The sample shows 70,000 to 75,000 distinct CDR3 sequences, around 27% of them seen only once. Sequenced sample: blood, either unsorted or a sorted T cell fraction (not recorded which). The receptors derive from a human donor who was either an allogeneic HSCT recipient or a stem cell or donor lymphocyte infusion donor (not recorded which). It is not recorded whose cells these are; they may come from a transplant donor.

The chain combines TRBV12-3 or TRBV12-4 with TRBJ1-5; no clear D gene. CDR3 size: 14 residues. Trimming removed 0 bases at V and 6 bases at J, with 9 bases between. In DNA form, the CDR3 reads TGTGCCAGCAGTTTAGCGCAGAGGGCTCAGCCCCAGCATTTT. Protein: CASSLAQRAQPQHF.

CDR3 region: CASSSELPPETQYF. The CDR3 region has the DNA TGTGCCAGCAGCTCCGAACTACCCCCGGAGACCCAGTACTTC. The chain employs TRBV7-9 and TRBJ2-5; D unresolved. V was trimmed by 4 bases and J by 5 bases, leaving 14 bases between them. The germline V gene has CDR1 SEHNR and CDR2 FQNEAQ (reference sequence). There are 14 residues in the CDR3.

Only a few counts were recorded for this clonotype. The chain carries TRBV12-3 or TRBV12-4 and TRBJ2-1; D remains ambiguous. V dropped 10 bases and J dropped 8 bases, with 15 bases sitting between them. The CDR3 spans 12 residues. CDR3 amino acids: CAINQGLDEQFF. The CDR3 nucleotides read TGTGCCATCAACCAAGGGTTGGATGAGCAGTTCTTC.

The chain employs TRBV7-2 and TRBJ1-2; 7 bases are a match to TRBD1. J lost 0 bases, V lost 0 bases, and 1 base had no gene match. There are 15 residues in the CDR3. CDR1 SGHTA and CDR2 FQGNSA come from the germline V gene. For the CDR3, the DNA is TGTGCCAGCAGCTTAGCCAGGGGGGCTAACTATGGCTACACCTTC. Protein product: CASSLARGANYGYTF.

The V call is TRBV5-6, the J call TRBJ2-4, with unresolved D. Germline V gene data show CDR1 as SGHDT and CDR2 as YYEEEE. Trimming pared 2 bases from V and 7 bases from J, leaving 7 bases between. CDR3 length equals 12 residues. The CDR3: CASSLGVNIQYF. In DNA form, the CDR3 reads TGTGCCAGCAGCTTAGGTGTCAACATTCAGTACTTC. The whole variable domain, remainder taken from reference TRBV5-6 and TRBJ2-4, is DAGVTQSPTHLIKTRGQQVTLRCSPKSGHDTVSWYQQALGQGPQFIFQYYEEEERQRGNFPDRFSGHQFPNYSSELNVNALLLGDSALYLCASSLGVNIQYFGAGTRLSVL.